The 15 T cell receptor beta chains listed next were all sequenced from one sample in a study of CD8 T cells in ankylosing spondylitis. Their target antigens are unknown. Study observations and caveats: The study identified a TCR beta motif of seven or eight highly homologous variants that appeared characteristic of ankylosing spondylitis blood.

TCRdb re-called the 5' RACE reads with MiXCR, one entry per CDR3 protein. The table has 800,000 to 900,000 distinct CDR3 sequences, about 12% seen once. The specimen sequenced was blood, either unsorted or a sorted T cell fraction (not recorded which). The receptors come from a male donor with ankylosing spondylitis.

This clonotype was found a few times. The CDR3 DNA sequence: TGTGCCAGCAGCTGGGTACAGGGTTGGAATGAGCAGTTCTTC. The encoded protein is CASSWVQGWNEQFF. The chain combines TRBV7-2 with TRBJ2-1; a possible D gene is TRBD1 (6 bases). Deletions cut 4 bases from V and 7 bases from J, with 14 bases between. Germline CDR1 is SGHTA and CDR2 is FQGNSA. CDR3 size: 14 residues.

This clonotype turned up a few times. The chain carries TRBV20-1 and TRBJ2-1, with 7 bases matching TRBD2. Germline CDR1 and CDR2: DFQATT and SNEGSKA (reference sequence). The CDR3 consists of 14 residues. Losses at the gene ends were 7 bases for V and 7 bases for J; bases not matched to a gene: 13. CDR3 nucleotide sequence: TGCAGTGTTCACCTGGGCGGGAGAGGTAATGAGCAGTTCTTC. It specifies CSVHLGGRGNEQFF.

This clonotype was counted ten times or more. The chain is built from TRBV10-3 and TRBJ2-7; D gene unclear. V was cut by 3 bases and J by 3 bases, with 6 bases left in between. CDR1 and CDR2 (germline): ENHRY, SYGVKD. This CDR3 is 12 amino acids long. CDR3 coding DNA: TGTGCCATCAGTGAACGGAGCTACGAGCAGTACTTC. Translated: CAISERSYEQYF.

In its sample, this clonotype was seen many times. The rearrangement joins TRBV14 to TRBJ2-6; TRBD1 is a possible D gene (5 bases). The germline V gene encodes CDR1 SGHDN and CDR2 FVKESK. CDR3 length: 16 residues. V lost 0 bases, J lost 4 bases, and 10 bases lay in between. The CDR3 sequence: CASSQDPGSGANVLTF. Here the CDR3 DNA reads TGTGCCAGCAGCCAAGATCCAGGGTCCGGGGCCAACGTCCTGACTTTC. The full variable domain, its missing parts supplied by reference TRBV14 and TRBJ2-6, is EAGVTQFPSHSVIEKGQTVTLRCDPISGHDNLYWYRRVMGKEIKFLLHFVKESKQDESGMPNNRFLAERTGGTYSTLKVQPAELEDSGVYFCASSQDPGSGANVLTFGAGSRLTVL.

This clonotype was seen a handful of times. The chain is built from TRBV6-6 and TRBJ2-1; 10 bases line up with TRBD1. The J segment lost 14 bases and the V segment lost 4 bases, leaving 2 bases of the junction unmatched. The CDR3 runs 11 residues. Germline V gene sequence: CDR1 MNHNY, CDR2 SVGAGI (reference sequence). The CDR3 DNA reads TGTGCCAGCAGTTGGGGACAGGGGAAGTTCTTC. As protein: CASSWGQGKFF.

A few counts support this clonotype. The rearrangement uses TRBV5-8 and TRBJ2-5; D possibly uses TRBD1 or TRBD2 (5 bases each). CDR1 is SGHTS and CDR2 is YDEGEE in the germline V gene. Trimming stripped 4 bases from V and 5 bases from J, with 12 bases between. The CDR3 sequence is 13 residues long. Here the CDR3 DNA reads TGTGCCAGCAGCCCGTCTTGGGGGGAGACCCAGTACTTC. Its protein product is CASSPSWGETQYF.

The CDR3 DNA sequence: TGCAGTGCTAGAGACGGTCGTTCTAGCGGAGAGACCCAGTACTTC. It specifies CSARDGRSSGETQYF. The chain has TRBV20-1 and TRBJ2-5; 7 bases agree with TRBD2. V shed 0 bases, J shed 4 bases, and the junction held 8 bases outside the gene matches. Per germline, CDR1 DFQATT and CDR2 SNEGSKA (reference sequence). The CDR3 length is 15 residues.

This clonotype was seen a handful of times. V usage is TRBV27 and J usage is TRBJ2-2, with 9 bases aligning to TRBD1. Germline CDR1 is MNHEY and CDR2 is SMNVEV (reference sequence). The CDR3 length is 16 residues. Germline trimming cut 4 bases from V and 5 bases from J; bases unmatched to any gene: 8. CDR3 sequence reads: CASSWGDRVGTGELFF. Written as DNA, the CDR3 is TGTGCCAGCAGTTGGGGGGACAGGGTGGGAACCGGGGAGCTGTTTTTT.

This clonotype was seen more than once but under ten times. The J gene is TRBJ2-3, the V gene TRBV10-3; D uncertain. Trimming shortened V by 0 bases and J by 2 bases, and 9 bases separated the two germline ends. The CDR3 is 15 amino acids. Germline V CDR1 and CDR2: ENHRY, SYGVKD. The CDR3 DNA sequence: TGTGCCATCAGTGAGTCCCTACAGAACACAGATACGCAGTATTTT. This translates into CAISESLQNTDTQYF.

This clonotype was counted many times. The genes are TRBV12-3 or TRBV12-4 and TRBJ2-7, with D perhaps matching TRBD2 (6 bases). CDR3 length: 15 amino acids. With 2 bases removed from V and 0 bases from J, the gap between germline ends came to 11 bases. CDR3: CASSLRYGSSYEQYF. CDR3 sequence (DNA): TGTGCCAGCAGTTTACGGTACGGGAGCTCCTACGAGCAGTACTTC.

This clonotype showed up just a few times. CDR3 region: CASSQDALSGGYTDTQYF. The CDR3 coding sequence is TGCGCCAGCAGCCAGGACGCGCTCAGCGGGGGGTATACAGATACGCAGTATTTT. The V call is TRBV4-3, the J call TRBJ2-3; TRBD2 matches at 9 bases. Looked up from germline, CDR1 is LGHNA and CDR2 is YSLEER. V shed 3 bases, J shed 3 bases, and the junction held 13 bases outside the gene matches. This CDR3 spans 18 amino acids.

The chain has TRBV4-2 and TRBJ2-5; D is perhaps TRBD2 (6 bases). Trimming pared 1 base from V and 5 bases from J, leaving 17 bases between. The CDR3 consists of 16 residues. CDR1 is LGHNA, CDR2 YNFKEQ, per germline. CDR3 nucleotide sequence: TGTGCCAGCAGCCAAGTGGGACTGGCAACCCTGGAGACCCAGTACTTC. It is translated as CASSQVGLATLETQYF.

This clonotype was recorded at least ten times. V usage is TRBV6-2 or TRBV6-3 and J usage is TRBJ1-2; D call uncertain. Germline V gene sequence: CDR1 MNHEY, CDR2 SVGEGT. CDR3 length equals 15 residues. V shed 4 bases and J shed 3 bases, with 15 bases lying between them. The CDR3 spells CASSFRLGPHYGYTF. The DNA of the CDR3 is TGTGCCAGCAGTTTCCGCCTCGGGCCGCACTATGGCTACACCTTC.

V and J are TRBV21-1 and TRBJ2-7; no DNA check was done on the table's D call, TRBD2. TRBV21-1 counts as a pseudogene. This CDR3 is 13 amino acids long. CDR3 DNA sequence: TGTGCCAGCAACCGGACTAGCGCCCACGAGCAGTACTTC. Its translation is CASNRTSAHEQYF.

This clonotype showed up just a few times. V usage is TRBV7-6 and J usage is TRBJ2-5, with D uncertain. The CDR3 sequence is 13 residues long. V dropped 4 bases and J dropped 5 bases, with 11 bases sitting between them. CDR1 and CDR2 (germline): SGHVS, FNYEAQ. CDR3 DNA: TGTGCCAGCAGCTCTTACCCCGGGGAGACCCAGTACTTC. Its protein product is CASSSYPGETQYF.